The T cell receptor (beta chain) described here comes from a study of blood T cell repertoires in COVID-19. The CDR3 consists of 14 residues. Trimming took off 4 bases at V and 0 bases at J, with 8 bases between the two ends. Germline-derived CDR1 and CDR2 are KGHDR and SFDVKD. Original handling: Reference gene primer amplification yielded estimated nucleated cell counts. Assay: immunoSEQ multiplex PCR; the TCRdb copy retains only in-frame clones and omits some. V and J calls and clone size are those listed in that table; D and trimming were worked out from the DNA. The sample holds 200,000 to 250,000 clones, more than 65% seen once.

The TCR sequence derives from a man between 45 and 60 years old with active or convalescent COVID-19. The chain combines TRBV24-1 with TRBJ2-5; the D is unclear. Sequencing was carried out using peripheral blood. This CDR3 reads CATSDNTYQETQYF. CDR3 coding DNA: TGTGCCACCAGTGACAACACGTACCAAGAGACCCAGTACTTC.